This entry describes one T cell receptor beta chain. Which antigen it targets is not known. One base away there is no much larger clone; base qualities are not given. The sample comes from a study of lymphopenia after photon versus proton radiotherapy (dated by TCRdb to 2018 to 2020). Regarding the complete study: The study compared the immunological effects of photon versus proton radiation therapy in patients with gastrointestinal tumors who developed high-grade lymphopenia. The cohort comprised about 22 patients with gastrointestinal tumors who received either photon or proton therapy and then developed lymphopenia. The goal of the study was to describe how the two radiation modalities differ in their effects on the immune system. What the work shows at the level of the full study, not this receptor alone: Proton-treated patients stayed relatively stable during treatment, while photon-treated patients lost naive T cells and TCR diversity and gained effector/memory populations. The survival association was assessed only in patients who died, and the authors presented better survival with proton therapy as a possibility rather than a demonstrated result. After the lymphocyte count nadir, photon-treated repertoires showed oligoclonal expansion, especially of CD8+ Temra cells, which drove the drop in diversity. Across the cohort, among patients who died, a greater drop in TCR diversity after the nadir was inversely correlated with overall survival time.

The CDR3 goes from the cysteine to the phenylalanine over 11 residues. The sequence is cut down to CDR3 DNA, 33 bases in frame from base 1. V is cut by 2 bases and J by 7 bases, and the space between the germline ends is 8 bases. In the germline V gene (reference sequence), CDR1 corresponds to DFQATT and CDR2 to SNEGSKA. Library preparation used the immunoSEQ multiplex PCR assay. T cell repertoires were profiled by deep sequencing of rearranged TCR beta loci, alongside multiparametric flow cytometry. The clones in this table, taken by TCRdb from immuneACCESS, are in-frame only. Not every clone is retained; where verified, under half of the shortfall comes from an unresolved V gene, and the cause of the rest is unknown. The sample table lists tens of thousands of clones, 87% of them with a count of one. 50% of the sample comes from the top ten.

The V and J segments used are TRBV20-1 and TRBJ1-1, with no confidently assigned D gene. The sample consisted of peripheral blood, taken from a patient treated with proton-based radiotherapy. This sequence originates from a woman aged 60-75 years with cholangiocarcinoma. Some clones in this sample may be carry-over from other donors' samples. CDR3 sequence: CSARPRLEAFF. The nucleotide sequence reads as follows: TGCAGTGCTAGACCGAGACTTGAAGCTTTCTTT.